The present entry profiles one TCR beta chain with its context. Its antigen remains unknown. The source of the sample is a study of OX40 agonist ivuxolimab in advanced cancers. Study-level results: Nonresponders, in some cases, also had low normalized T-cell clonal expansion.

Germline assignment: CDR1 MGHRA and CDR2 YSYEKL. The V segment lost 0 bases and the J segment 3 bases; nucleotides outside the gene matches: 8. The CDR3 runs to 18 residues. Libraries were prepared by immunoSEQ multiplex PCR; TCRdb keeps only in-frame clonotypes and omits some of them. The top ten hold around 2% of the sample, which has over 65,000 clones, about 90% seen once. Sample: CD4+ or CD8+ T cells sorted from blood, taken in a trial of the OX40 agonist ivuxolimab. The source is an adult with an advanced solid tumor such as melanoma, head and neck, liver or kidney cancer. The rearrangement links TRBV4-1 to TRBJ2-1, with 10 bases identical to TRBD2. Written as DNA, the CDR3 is TGCGCCAGCAGCCAAGATTCTAGCGGGAGCACTTTCTACAATGAGCAGTTCTTC. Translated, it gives CASSQDSSGSTFYNEQFF.